The 5 T cell receptor beta chains listed next were all sequenced from one sample in a study of T-cell reconstitution after alpha-beta-depleted transplantation in children. Molecular barcoding with unique molecular identifiers was used for the TCRbeta library. TCRdb passed the PCR reads through MiXCR, listing each CDR3 protein once. The table records roughly 74,000 distinct CDR3 sequences, around a sixth of them present only once. The sequenced sample was PBMCs, mostly from graft donor cells, obtained 360 days after TCRalphabeta/CD19-depleted stem cell transplant. These receptors came from a male patient aged 2 to 9 who had a stem cell transplant for acute lymphoblastic leukemia, so the T cells may come from the graft donor.

This sequence joins TRBV29-1 and TRBJ2-5; D is uncertain. Germline V lookup: CDR1 SQVTM, CDR2 ANQGSEA. Trimming pared 4 bases from V and 6 bases from J, leaving 18 bases between. The CDR3 length is 14 residues. CDR3 sequence: CSVGTLGFRKTQYF. The CDR3 DNA sequence: TGCAGCGTTGGGACGTTGGGCTTCCGGAAGACCCAGTACTTC.

This clonotype was picked up a small number of times. The chain carries TRBV12-3 or TRBV12-4 and TRBJ2-1; 10 nucleotides agree with TRBD2. The CDR3 has 16 amino acids. J was trimmed by 8 bases and V by 1 base; bases with no gene match: 8. CDR3 coding DNA: TGTGCCAGCAGTTTAGGTCTCCTAGCGGGGGCCGATGAGCAGTTCTTC. This translates into CASSLGLLAGADEQFF.

In this sample, this clonotype turned up a few times. This chain connects TRBV20-1 to TRBJ2-1, with TRBD2 matching over 7 bases. CDR3 length: 15 residues. Germline CDR1 is DFQATT and CDR2 is SNEGSKA (reference sequence). The ends lost 0 bases at V and 6 bases at J; junction bases unmatched: 8. CDR3: CSARDLLAGANEQFF. The CDR3 nucleotides are TGCAGTGCTAGAGATCTATTGGCGGGAGCCAATGAGCAGTTCTTC.

This clonotype occurred a few times. This rearrangement joins TRBV6-5 to TRBJ2-1, with 13 bases that match TRBD2. Germline V CDR1 and CDR2: MNHEY, SVGAGI. Unmatched junction bases numbered 5, after V lost 0 bases and J lost 3 bases. The CDR3 is 18 amino acids. The CDR3 sequence: CASSYSIRTSGSYNEQFF. CDR3 nucleotides: TGTGCCAGCAGTTACTCGATCCGGACTAGCGGGAGCTACAATGAGCAGTTCTTC.

Here the CDR3 reads CASSLSPQNTGELFF. In DNA form, the CDR3 reads TGCGCCAGCAGCCTTTCACCCCAGAACACCGGGGAGCTGTTTTTT. The V gene is TRBV5-1, the J gene TRBJ2-2; D call uncertain. CDR3 length: 15 amino acids. With 4 bases removed from V and 1 base from J, the gap between germline ends came to 11 bases. Germline lookup yields CDR1 SGHRS and CDR2 YFSETQ. Full variable domain (remainder filled in from reference TRBV5-1 and TRBJ2-2): KAGVTQTPRYLIKTRGQQVTLSCSPISGHRSVSWYQQTPGQGLQFLFEYFSETQRNKGNFPGRFSGRQFSNSRSEMNVSTLELGDSALYLCASSLSPQNTGELFFGEGSRLTVL.